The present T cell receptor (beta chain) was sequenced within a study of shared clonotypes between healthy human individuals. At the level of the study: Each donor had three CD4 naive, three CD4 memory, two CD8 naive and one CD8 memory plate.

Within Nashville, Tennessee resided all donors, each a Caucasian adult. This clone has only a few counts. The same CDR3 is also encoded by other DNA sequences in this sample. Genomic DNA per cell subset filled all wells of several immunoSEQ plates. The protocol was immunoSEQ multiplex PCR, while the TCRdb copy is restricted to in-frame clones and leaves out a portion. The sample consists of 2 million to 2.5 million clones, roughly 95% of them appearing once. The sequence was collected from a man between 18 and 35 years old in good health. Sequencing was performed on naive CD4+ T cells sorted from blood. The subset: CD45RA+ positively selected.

CDR3 loop: CAWRGGGSYNSPLHF. In DNA, the CDR3 is TGTGCCTGGAGGGGTGGGGGCTCCTATAATTCACCCCTCCACTTT. The chain combines TRBV30 with TRBJ1-6; D is perhaps TRBD1 (5 bases). Trimming left V 3 bases short and J 0 bases short, with 9 bases between. The CDR3 extends over 15 amino acids. Germline V gives CDR1 GTSNPN, CDR2 SVGIG (reference sequence).